This TCR beta chain was sequenced in a study of blood T cells in healthy people across ages. Primed by a sample-barcoded 5' primer and a J-beta primer mix, a second PCR proceeded for about 6 to 11 cycles. TCRdb redid the calling of the 5' RACE reads with MiXCR, one entry per CDR3 protein. The profile shows 700,000 or so distinct CDR3 sequences, 40% to 50% of them singletons. V dropped 4 bases and J dropped 1; count of bases not matched to a gene: 6. The CDR3 extends over 15 amino acids. Germline V lookup: CDR1 MDHEN, CDR2 SYDVKM. This TCR came from a man aged 80 or over in good health. The V call is TRBV28, the J call TRBJ1-1; 7 bases agree with TRBD1. The sample consisted of blood. This chain's CDR3 is CASSYSGQPNTEAFF. The CDR3 coding sequence is TGTGCCAGCAGTTACTCGGGACAGCCGAACACTGAAGCTTTCTTT.